The T cell receptor beta chain described here comes from a study of graft-versus-host responses after intestinal transplantation. TCRdb keeps only in-frame clones here, not all; method: immunoSEQ multiplex PCR. The table records around 96,000 clones, 90% of them present only once. Study results and limitations: GvH clones were identified in recipient marrow, with some first appearing in ileum or blood.

Comment on this clone: Its target is unknown.

This sample comprised PBMCs, obtained just under 460 days after intestinal transplant. This TCR was sampled from a human patient who received an intestinal transplant, so some T cells may come from the graft donor.

DNA of the CDR3: TGTGCCAGCAGCTTGACAGGTATGAACACTGAAGCTTTCTTT. Protein sequence: CASSLTGMNTEAFF. This chain connects TRBV7-9 to TRBJ1-1, with D perhaps matching TRBD1 (6 bases). Germline CDR1 SEHNR, CDR2 FQNEAQ (reference sequence). The ends were cut back, 3 bases at V and 0 bases at J, with 8 bases in the middle. The CDR3 contains 14 residues.